This entry concerns a single TCR beta chain. Sequencing used cDNA as its template, made by extracting RNA and reverse transcribing it. Assay used: immunoSEQ multiplex PCR; TCRdb lists only in-frame clones, some missing. This sample has 150,000 to 200,000 clones, with about three fifths found just once. The V segment lost 0 bases and the J segment 2 bases; nucleotides outside the gene matches: 1. Germline V gene lookup returns CDR1 GTSNPN and CDR2 SVGIG (reference sequence). This CDR3 spans 13 amino acids. As for treatment: oral pan-JAK inhibitor, 5-10 mg twice daily. This specimen comes from a study of CD8+ T cells in alopecia areata. Study as a whole: People stayed on tofacitinib for 6 to 18 months, then stopped the drug for 6 months.

The chain combines TRBV30 with TRBJ2-7, with 7 bases matching TRBD2. This TCR was sampled from a human donor with alopecia areata. The source was CD4+ T cells sorted from blood, collected at week 24, from a patient treated with tofacitinib. The CDR3 region has the DNA TGTGCCTGGAGTGTGGGGACTACCTACGAGCAGTACTTC. Amino acid sequence: CAWSVGTTYEQYF.